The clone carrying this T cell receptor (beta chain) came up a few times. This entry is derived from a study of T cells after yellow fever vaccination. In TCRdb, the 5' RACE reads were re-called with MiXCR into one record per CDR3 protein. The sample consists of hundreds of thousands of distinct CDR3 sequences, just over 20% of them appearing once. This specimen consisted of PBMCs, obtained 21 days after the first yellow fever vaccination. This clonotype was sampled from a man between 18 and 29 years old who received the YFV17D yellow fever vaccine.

The CDR3 DNA follows: TGCGCCAGCAGCTTGGTGGCAGGGGGGACCGGGGAGCTGTTTTTT. It is translated as CASSLVAGGTGELFF. This chain uses TRBV5-1 with TRBJ2-2; D perhaps matches TRBD1 (7 bases). The germline V gene has CDR1 SGHRS and CDR2 YFSETQ. The CDR3 contains 15 residues. V lost 0 bases to trimming and J lost 5 bases, with 11 bases between them.